The TCR beta chain under discussion was sequenced for a study of T cell responses to AZD1222 COVID-19 vaccine. Produced via immunoSEQ multiplex PCR; TCRdb's table is partial and in-frame only. Of around 150,000 clones in the sample, 92% were seen once. The germline CDR1 and CDR2 sequences are MNHEY and SMNVEV (reference sequence). The V gene lost 8 bases and the J gene lost 2 bases, with 12 bases spanning the gap. CDR3 size: 13 residues. V gene TRBV27 combines with J gene TRBJ1-2; D uncertain. Sequencing used peripheral blood, obtained on day 0 of MenACWY control vaccination. The TCR originated in an adult in good health. For the CDR3, the DNA is TGTGCCAGCGGCCAAGAACCCAACTATGGCTACACCTTC. Its translation is CASGQEPNYGYTF.